This TCR beta chain was obtained from a study of siplizumab effects on memory and regulatory T cells. Findings and limits, study-wide: A small minority of alloreactive clones were mapped to unstimulated subsets.

Generated by immunoSEQ multiplex PCR, the TCRdb table keeps only in-frame clones and is missing some. The sample records over 100,000 clones, about 90% being singletons. To note about this clone: Its antigen is undetermined.

CDR1 is SGHAT, CDR2 FQNNGV, per germline. V lost 3 bases, J lost 19 bases, and 16 bases lay in between. The CDR3 is 12 amino acids. Sequenced sample: Tregs sorted from blood. The chain employs TRBV11-2 and TRBJ2-6, with D possibly matching TRBD1 (6 bases). The clonotype comes from a human donor in good health. In DNA, the CDR3 is TGTGCCAGCAGCTTGAACAGGGCCCATCTAACTTTC. Translated, it gives CASSLNRAHLTF.